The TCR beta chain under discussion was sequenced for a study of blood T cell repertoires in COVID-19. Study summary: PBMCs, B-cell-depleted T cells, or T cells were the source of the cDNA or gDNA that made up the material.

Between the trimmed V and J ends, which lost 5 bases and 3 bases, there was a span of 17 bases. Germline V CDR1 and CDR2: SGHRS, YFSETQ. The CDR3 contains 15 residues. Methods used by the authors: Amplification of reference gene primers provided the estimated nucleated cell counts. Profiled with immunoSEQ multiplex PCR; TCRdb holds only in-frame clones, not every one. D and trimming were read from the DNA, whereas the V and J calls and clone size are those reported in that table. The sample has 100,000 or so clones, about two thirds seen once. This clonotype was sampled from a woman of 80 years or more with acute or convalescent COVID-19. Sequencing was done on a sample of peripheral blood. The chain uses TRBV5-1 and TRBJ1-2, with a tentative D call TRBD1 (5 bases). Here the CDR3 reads CASSPGGTTDYGYTF. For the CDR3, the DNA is TGCGCCAGCAGTCCGGGAGGGACCACGGACTATGGCTACACCTTC.